The rows below give T cell receptor beta chains drawn from one sample of a study of technical replicates of blood from a handful of donors. TCRdb's copy holds only in-frame clones and misses some; the assay was immunoSEQ multiplex PCR. The sample carries approximately 94,000 clones, less than 96% recorded once. The sample consisted of T cells isolated from PBMCs. The receptor source for this set is a human donor in good health. The CDR3 runs from the conserved cysteine through the conserved F or W. The order of the fields is V gene, D gene, clone size, J gene, CDR3 protein, CDR3 DNA. A D gene is named only where the DNA matches it firmly. A row's size may be missing; if present it is once, few, many or a size class.

V gene: TRBV6-5
D gene: .
clone size: .
J gene: TRBJ2-1
CDR3 protein: CASESRSDEQFF
CDR3 DNA: TGTGCCAGCGAAAGTAGGAGCGATGAGCAGTTCTTC

V gene: TRBV9
D gene: .
clone size: once
J gene: TRBJ2-5
CDR3 protein: CASSTQPRNQETQYF
CDR3 DNA: TGTGCCAGCAGCACACAACCTAGGAACCAAGAGACCCAGTACTTC

V gene: TRBV5-1
D gene: .
clone size: .
J gene: TRBJ2-1
CDR3 protein: CASSLAGSYNEQFF
CDR3 DNA: TGCGCCAGCAGCTTGGCGGGCTCCTACAATGAGCAGTTCTTC

V gene: TRBV4-2
D gene: TRBD2
clone size: .
J gene: TRBJ2-3
CDR3 protein: CASSQGPAGLGTSDTQYF
CDR3 DNA: TGTGCCAGCAGCCAGGGGCCGGCCGGACTAGGAACATCAGATACGCAGTATTTT

V gene: TRBV27
D gene: .
clone size: .
J gene: TRBJ2-2
CDR3 protein: CASSPGDTGELFF
CDR3 DNA: TGTGCCAGCAGTCCAGGTGACACCGGGGAGCTGTTTTTT

V gene: TRBV13
D gene: .
clone size: once
J gene: TRBJ2-7
CDR3 protein: CASSSFGQNYEQYF
CDR3 DNA: TGTGCCAGCAGCTCCTTTGGACAGAACTACGAGCAGTACTTC

V gene: TRBV11-2
D gene: TRBD1
clone size: .
J gene: TRBJ2-3
CDR3 protein: CASSWGQGADTQYF
CDR3 DNA: TGTGCCAGCAGCTGGGGACAGGGGGCAGATACGCAGTATTTT

V gene: TRBV18
D gene: TRBD1
clone size: .
J gene: TRBJ2-7
CDR3 protein: CASSPLSGQGDEQYF
CDR3 DNA: TGTGCCAGCTCACCACTCTCGGGACAGGGTGACGAGCAGTACTTC

V gene: TRBV7-9
D gene: .
clone size: .
J gene: TRBJ2-7
CDR3 protein: CASSSQALTIYEQYF
CDR3 DNA: TGTGCCAGCAGCTCACAGGCGTTAACCATCTACGAGCAGTACTTC

V gene: TRBV4-3
D gene: .
clone size: .
J gene: TRBJ2-1
CDR3 protein: CASSHLGSDAEQFF
CDR3 DNA: TGCGCCAGCAGCCACCTCGGTAGCGACGCTGAGCAGTTCTTC

V gene: TRBV7-8
D gene: .
clone size: once
J gene: TRBJ1-5
CDR3 protein: CASSLTGVQPQHF
CDR3 DNA: TGTGCCAGCAGCCTGACGGGGGTCCAGCCCCAGCATTTT

V gene: TRBV27
D gene: .
clone size: .
J gene: TRBJ1-1
CDR3 protein: CASSPRPYGDTEAFF
CDR3 DNA: TGTGCCAGCAGTCCCCGACCCTACGGGGACACTGAAGCTTTCTTT

V gene: TRBV7-6
D gene: .
clone size: .
J gene: TRBJ2-1
CDR3 protein: CASSLAKTEQFF
CDR3 DNA: TGTGCCAGCAGCTTAGCGAAGACAGAGCAGTTCTTC

V gene: TRBV12-5
D gene: TRBD2
clone size: .
J gene: TRBJ2-1
CDR3 protein: CASGLAGLAGAYNEQFF
CDR3 DNA: TGTGCTAGTGGTTTGGCCGGACTAGCGGGAGCCTACAATGAGCAGTTCTTC

V gene: TRBV19
D gene: .
clone size: once
J gene: TRBJ1-5
CDR3 protein: CASSIGPYSNQPQHF
CDR3 DNA: TGTGCCAGTAGTATTGGCCCGTATAGCAATCAGCCCCAGCATTTT

V gene: TRBV6-6
D gene: TRBD1
clone size: .
J gene: TRBJ1-5
CDR3 protein: CASSWDRGNQPQHF
CDR3 DNA: TGTGCCAGCAGTTGGGACAGGGGCAATCAGCCCCAGCATTTT

V gene: TRBV28
D gene: .
clone size: once
J gene: TRBJ2-1
CDR3 protein: CASSLLNEQFF
CDR3 DNA: TGTGCCAGCAGTCTCCTTAATGAGCAGTTCTTC